These T cell receptor beta chains were read from a single sample in a study of tumour-infiltrating T cells in Burkitt lymphoma. Generated by immunoSEQ multiplex PCR, the TCRdb table keeps only in-frame clones and is missing some. Here the sample spans around 2,500 clones, roughly 14% being singletons. Sequenced material: tumor tissue. These receptors were taken from a human donor with Burkitt lymphoma. Both conserved end residues are part of each CDR3. The D gene is left open where the match is weak. Clone size is given for some rows only: seen once, a few or many times, or a class if the clone is expanded.

j_call d_call v_call clone_size cdr3_nt cdr3_aa
TRBJ2-3 TRBD2 TRBV10-1 few TGCGCCAGGGGGGGGTATACAGATACGCAGTATTTT CARGGYTDTQYF
TRBJ2-7 - TRBV9 few TGTGCCAGCAGCTCAGGGTTCCACGAGCAGTACTTC CASSSGFHEQYF
TRBJ2-3 TRBD2 TRBV5-1 few TGCGCCAGCAGCCATTCTAGCGGGGGGTCCGTTTACACAGATACGCAGTATTTT CASSHSSGGSVYTDTQYF
TRBJ2-7 - TRBV6-1 - TGTGCCAGCAGTGAACAACAGGGTATCTACGAGCAGTACTTC CASSEQQGIYEQYF
TRBJ1-5 - TRBV10-2 large TGCGCCAGCAGTGGGAAACAGGGTTTTGGACAGCCCCAGCATTTT CASSGKQGFGQPQHF
TRBJ2-2 - TRBV9 once TGTGCCAGCAGCCTCTTCAACACCGGGGAGCTGTTTTTT CASSLFNTGELFF
TRBJ1-6 - TRBV7-6 - TGTGCCAGCAGCTCATTGGGCGAGCATTCACCCCTCCACTTT CASSSLGEHSPLHF
TRBJ2-5 - TRBV5-1 few TGCGCCACCCAATCCGGGGGGCGCGGCCAAGAGACCCAGTACTTC CATQSGGRGQETQYF
TRBJ2-3 TRBD2 TRBV5-1 - TGCGCCAGCAGCCCCACTAGCGGGGGGGCTTCAGATACGCAGTATTTT CASSPTSGGASDTQYF
TRBJ2-7 - TRBV5-1 few TGCGCCAGCAGCTTGGAGTTCAGGTCTATTTCCTACGAGCAGTACTTC CASSLEFRSISYEQYF
TRBJ2-5 - TRBV5-1 few TGCGCCAGCAGCTTGGACGGTGGGGCAGAGACCCAGTACTTC CASSLDGGAETQYF
TRBJ2-7 - TRBV27 - TGTGCCAGCAGTTTATACACCTACGAGCAGTACTTC CASSLYTYEQYF
TRBJ2-7 - TRBV9 few TGTGCCAGCAGTATATCAGGCTACGAGCAGTACTTC CASSISGYEQYF
TRBJ1-1 TRBD1 TRBV2 few TGTGCCAGCAGCGATACCGGGACAGAGAGTAGGAACACTGAAGCTTTCTTT CASSDTGTESRNTEAFF
TRBJ1-3 - TRBV5-1 - TGCGCCAGCAGCTCCAGACCACACTCTGGAAACACCATATATTTT CASSSRPHSGNTIYF
TRBJ1-2 - TRBV2 - TGTGCCAGCATTGACGGTTCTAACTATGGCTACACCTTC CASIDGSNYGYTF
TRBJ1-1 - TRBV4-2 - TGTGCCAGCAGCCAAATCAGGGTTCACGGCACTGAAGCTTTCTTT CASSQIRVHGTEAFF
TRBJ2-7 - TRBV7-6 few TGTGCCAGCAGCCCGGGACCAAACTACGAGCAGTACTTC CASSPGPNYEQYF
TRBJ1-5 - TRBV15 - TGTGCCACCAGCAGAGATTATCGGAGGGTACCCTTTTTTTGCAATCAGCCCCAGCATTTT CATSRDYRRVPFFCNQPQHF
TRBJ2-5 - TRBV11-1 - TGTGCCAGCAGCTTAGCGGGAGAGACCCAGTACTTC CASSLAGETQYF
TRBJ2-3 - TRBV9 few TGTGCCAGCAGCACCACAGATACGCAGTATTTT CASSTTDTQYF
TRBJ2-5 - TRBV6-5 - TGTGCCAGCAGTTACCGCACTCAAGAGACCCAGTACTTC CASSYRTQETQYF
TRBJ2-7 - TRBV10-3 few TGTGCCATCAGTGGCGCATCCTACGAGCAGTACTTC CAISGASYEQYF
TRBJ1-3 TRBD1 TRBV6-5 few TGTGCCAGCAGGACAGGGTCTGGAAACACCATATATTTT CASRTGSGNTIYF
TRBJ2-5 - TRBV7-2 few TGTGCCAGCCAGCTTAGAGGGGGGTTAGCGGGTTCCCAAGAGACCCAGTACTTC CASQLRGGLAGSQETQYF
TRBJ1-6 - TRBV5-1 - TGCGCCAGCAGCTTGCCCGGGGCAAATTCACCCCTCCACTTT CASSLPGANSPLHF
TRBJ1-1 - TRBV30 once TGTGCCTGGAGTCAACACCGGAACACTGAAGCTTTCTTT CAWSQHRNTEAFF
TRBJ2-5 - TRBV4-1 - TGCGCCAGCAGCCCACTAGACTATGAGACCCAGTACTTC CASSPLDYETQYF
TRBJ1-1 - TRBV7-9 medium-sized TGTGCCAGCAGCTTGCAGTCCGGGGGCACTGAAGCTTTCTTT CASSLQSGGTEAFF
TRBJ2-2 - TRBV6-5 few TGTGCCAGCAGCCACAGGGTTTGGTACGGGGAGCTGTTTTTT CASSHRVWYGELFF
TRBJ2-2 TRBD1 TRBV19 - TGTGCCAGTAATGTTGGGACAGGGATTCCTCTCGGGGAGCTGTTTTTT CASNVGTGIPLGELFF
TRBJ2-7 TRBD2 TRBV27 - TGTGCCAGCAGTCGCTCCCTAGCGGGCGAGCAGTACTTC CASSRSLAGEQYF
TRBJ1-2 TRBD1 TRBV5-1 - TGCGCCAGCAGCTTGAATGGAGGCCTGTTGTCCGGGACAGATGGCTACACCTTC CASSLNGGLLSGTDGYTF
TRBJ1-3 - TRBV15 - TGTGCCACCAGCGGGTCCCCACAGAGCTCTGGAAACACCATATATTTT CATSGSPQSSGNTIYF
TRBJ1-2 - TRBV7-2 - TGTGCCAGCAGCCTATCCTACAGGGAGAATTTTAATGGCTACACCTTT CASSLSYRENFNGYTF
TRBJ2-6 - TRBV2 few TGTGCCAGCAGTGACAGGGCTGGGGCCAACGTCCTGACTTTC CASSDRAGANVLTF
TRBJ2-5 TRBD2 TRBV18 - TGTGCCAGCTCACGACTAGCGGGGGGGCCCTCCCAGTACTTC CASSRLAGGPSQYF
TRBJ2-2 - TRBV4-1 few TGCGCCAGCAGCCAAGAAATCGGGGGGCCCGGGGAGCTGTTTTTT CASSQEIGGPGELFF
TRBJ1-2 - TRBV5-3 - TGTGCCAGAAGCTTGTTTGGTGGCTACACCTTC CARSLFGGYTF
TRBJ2-1 TRBD2 TRBV5-1 few TGCGCCAGCAGCTACGGACTAGCGGGGGAGAATGAGCAGTTCTTC CASSYGLAGENEQFF
TRBJ2-7 TRBD1 TRBV5-1 - TGCGCCAGCAGCTTGGCTGTTCCGGGACAGGGGCGACGCGACGAGCAGTACTTC CASSLAVPGQGRRDEQYF
TRBJ2-6 - TRBV19 medium-sized TGTGCCAGCAGTTACTCTGGGGCCAACGTCCTGACTTTC CASSYSGANVLTF
TRBJ2-5 - TRBV27 few TGTGCCAGCAGCCCAGGGGCGAATTACCAAGAGACCCAGTACTTC CASSPGANYQETQYF
TRBJ2-3 TRBD2 TRBV5-1 few TGCGCCAGCAGCACCGGACTAGCGGGAACCGTGGGTACGCAGTATTTT CASSTGLAGTVGTQYF
TRBJ2-5 TRBD1 TRBV10-1 - TGCGCCAGCAGTGACGGACAGGGGCGAGAGACCCAGTACTTC CASSDGQGRETQYF
TRBJ2-3 TRBD1 TRBV11-2 few TGTGCCAGCAGCTTCCCACAGGGGGCTAGCACAGATACGCAGTATTTT CASSFPQGASTDTQYF